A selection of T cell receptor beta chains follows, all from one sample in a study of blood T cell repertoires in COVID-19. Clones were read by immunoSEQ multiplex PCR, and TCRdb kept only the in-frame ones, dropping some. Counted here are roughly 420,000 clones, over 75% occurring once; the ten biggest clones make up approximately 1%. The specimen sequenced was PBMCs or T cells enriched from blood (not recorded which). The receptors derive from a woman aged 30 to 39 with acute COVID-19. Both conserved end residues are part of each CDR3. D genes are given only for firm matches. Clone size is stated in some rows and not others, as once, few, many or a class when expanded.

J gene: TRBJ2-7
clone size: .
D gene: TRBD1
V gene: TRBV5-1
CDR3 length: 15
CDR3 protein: CASSLPWTGDGEQYF
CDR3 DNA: TGCGCCAGCAGCTTGCCATGGACAGGGGACGGCGAGCAGTACTTC

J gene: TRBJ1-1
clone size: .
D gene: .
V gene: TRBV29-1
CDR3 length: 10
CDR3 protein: CSVAGMEAFF
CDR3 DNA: TGCAGCGTTGCCGGGATGGAAGCTTTCTTT

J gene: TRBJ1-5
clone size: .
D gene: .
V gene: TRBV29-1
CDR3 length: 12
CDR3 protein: CSVVAGGAGQHF
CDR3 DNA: TGCAGCGTTGTCGCGGGGGGGGCAGGCCAGCATTTT

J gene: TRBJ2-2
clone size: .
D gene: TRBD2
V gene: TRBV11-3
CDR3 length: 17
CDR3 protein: CASSSGGLAGIKGELFF
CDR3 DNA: TGTGCCAGCAGCTCAGGCGGGCTAGCGGGGATAAAGGGGGAGCTGTTTTTT

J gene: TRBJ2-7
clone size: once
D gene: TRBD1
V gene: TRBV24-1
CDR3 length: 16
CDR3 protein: CATSDPRGTGTYEQYF
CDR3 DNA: TGTGCCACCAGTGACCCGAGGGGGACAGGCACCTACGAGCAGTACTTC

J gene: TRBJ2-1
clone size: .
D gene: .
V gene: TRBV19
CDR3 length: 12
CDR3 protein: CASSIGWREMLF
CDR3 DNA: TGTGCCAGTAGTATAGGTTGGAGGGAGATGCTCTTC

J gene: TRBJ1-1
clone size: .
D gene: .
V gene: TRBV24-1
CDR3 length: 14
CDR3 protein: CATSDPLSGTEAFF
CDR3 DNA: TGTGCCACCAGTGATCCTCTATCCGGGACTGAAGCTTTCTTT

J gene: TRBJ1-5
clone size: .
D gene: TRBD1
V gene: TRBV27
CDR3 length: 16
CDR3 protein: CASSSSRDRGSQPQHF
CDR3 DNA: TGTGCCAGCAGTTCGTCCCGGGACAGGGGGAGTCAGCCCCAGCATTTT

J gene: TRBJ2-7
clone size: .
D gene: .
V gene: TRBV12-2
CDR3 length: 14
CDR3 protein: CASLATGASYEQYF
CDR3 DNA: TGTGCAAGTCTCGCGACAGGGGCCTCCTACGAGCAGTACTTC

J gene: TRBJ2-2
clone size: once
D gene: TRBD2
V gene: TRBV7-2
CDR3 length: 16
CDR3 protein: CASSLFSRGGPGELFF
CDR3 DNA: TGTGCCAGCAGCTTATTCTCGCGGGGGGGCCCCGGGGAGCTGTTTTTT

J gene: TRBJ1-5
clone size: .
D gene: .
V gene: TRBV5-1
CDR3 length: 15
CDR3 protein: CASSLNGQPMEPQHF
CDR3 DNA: TGCGCCAGCAGCTTGAACGGACAGCCCATGGAGCCCCAGCATTTT

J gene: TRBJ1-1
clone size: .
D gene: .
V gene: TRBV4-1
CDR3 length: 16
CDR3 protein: CASSPNELTPNTEAFF
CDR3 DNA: TGCGCCAGCAGCCCCAATGAACTGACACCGAACACTGAAGCTTTCTTT

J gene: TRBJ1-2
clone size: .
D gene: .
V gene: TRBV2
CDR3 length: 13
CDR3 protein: CARGTGNSYGYTF
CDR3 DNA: TGTGCCAGAGGAACAGGGAATAGCTATGGCTACACCTTC

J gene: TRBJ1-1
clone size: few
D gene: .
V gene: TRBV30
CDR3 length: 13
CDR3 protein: CAWIQGANTEAFF
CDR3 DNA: TGTGCCTGGATCCAAGGGGCGAACACTGAAGCTTTCTTT

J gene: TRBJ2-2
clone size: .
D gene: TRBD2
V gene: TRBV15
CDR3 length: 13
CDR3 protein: CATSRGGGGELFF
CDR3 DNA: TGTGCCACCAGCAGAGGGGGGGGCGGGGAGCTGTTTTTT

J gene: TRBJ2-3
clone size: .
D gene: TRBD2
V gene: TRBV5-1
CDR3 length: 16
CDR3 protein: CASSPPGGLSTDTQYF
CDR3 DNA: TGCGCCAGCAGCCCCCCGGGGGGACTAAGCACAGATACGCAGTATTTT

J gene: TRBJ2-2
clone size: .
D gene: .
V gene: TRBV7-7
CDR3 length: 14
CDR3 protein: CASSPGTEFGELFF
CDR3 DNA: TGTGCCAGCAGCCCTGGGACTGAATTCGGGGAGCTGTTTTTT

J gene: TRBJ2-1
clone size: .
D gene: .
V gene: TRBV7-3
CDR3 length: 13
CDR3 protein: CASSLSGQGEQFF
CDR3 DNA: TGTGCCAGCAGCTTATCGGGACAAGGTGAGCAGTTCTTC

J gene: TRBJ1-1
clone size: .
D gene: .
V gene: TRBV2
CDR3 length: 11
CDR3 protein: CASSEVQRAFF
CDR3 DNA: TGTGCCAGCAGTGAAGTACAGAGAGCTTTCTTT

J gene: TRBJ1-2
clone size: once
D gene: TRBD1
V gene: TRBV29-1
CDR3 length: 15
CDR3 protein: CSVEERGRGNLGYTF
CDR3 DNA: TGCAGCGTTGAAGAACGGGGCAGGGGGAACCTTGGCTACACCTTC

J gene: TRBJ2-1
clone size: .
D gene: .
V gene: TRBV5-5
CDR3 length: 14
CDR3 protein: CASSSYYTYNEQFF
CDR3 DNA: TGTGCCAGCAGCTCTTACTATACCTACAATGAGCAGTTCTTC

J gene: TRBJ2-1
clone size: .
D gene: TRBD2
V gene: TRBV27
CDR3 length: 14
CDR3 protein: CASQSGGNYNEQFF
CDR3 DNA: TGTGCCAGCCAAAGCGGGGGAAACTACAATGAGCAGTTCTTC

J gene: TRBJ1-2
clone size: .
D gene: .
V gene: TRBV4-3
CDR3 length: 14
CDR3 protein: CASSQDARPYGYTF
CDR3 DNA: TGCGCCAGCAGCCAAGATGCCAGGCCCTATGGCTACACCTTC

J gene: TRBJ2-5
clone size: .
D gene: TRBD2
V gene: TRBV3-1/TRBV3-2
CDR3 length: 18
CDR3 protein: CASSQVPVGGGAKETQYF
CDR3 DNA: TGTGCCAGCAGCCAAGTCCCAGTGGGCGGGGGGGCTAAAGAGACCCAGTACTTC

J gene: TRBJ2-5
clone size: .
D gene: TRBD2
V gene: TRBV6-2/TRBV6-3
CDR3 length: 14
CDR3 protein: CASSYYAGGETQYF
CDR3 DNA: TGTGCCAGCAGTTACTACGCGGGAGGGGAGACCCAGTACTTC

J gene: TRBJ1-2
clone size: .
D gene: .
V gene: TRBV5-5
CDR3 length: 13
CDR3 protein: CASSLVVSEGYTF
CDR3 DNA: TGTGCCAGCAGCTTGGTTGTCTCGGAGGGCTACACCTTC

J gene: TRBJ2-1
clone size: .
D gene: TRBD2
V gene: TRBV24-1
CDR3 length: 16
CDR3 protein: CATSDSSGGLGNEQFF
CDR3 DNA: TGTGCCACCAGTGATTCTAGCGGGGGCCTAGGCAATGAGCAGTTCTTC

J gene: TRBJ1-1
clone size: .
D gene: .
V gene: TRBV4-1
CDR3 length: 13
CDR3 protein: CASSQVPGQVAFF
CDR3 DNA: TGCGCCAGCAGCCAAGTACCGGGACAAGTAGCTTTCTTT

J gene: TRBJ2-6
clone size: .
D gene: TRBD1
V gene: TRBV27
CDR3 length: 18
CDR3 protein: CASSFFDRPGGGANVLTF
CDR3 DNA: TGTGCCAGCAGTTTTTTCGACAGGCCAGGGGGTGGGGCCAACGTCCTGACTTTC

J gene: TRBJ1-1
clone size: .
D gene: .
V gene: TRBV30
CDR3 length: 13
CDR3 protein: CAWSKGVNTEAFF
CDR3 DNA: TGTGCCTGGAGTAAGGGGGTGAACACTGAAGCTTTCTTT

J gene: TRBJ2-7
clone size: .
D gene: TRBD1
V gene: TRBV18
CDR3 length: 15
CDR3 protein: CASSKGTGGRNEQYF
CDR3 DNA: TGTGCCAGCTCAAAAGGGACAGGGGGCCGGAACGAGCAGTACTTC

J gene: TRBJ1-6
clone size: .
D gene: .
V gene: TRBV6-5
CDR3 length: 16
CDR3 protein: CASSYYRVRNNSPLHF
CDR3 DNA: TGTGCCAGCAGTTATTACAGGGTCCGGAATAATTCACCCCTCCACTTT

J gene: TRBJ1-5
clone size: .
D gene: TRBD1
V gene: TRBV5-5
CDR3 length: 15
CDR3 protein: CASSRTGDSNQPQHF
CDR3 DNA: TGTGCCAGCAGTCGGACAGGGGATAGCAATCAGCCCCAGCATTTT

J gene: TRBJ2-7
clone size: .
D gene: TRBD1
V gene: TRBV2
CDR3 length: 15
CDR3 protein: CASREDRVGSYEQYF
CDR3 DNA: TGTGCCAGCAGGGAGGACAGGGTAGGGTCCTACGAGCAGTACTTC

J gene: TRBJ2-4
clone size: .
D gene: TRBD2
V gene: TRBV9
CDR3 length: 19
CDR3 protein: CASSEGLAGGTIAKNIQYF
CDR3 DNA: TGTGCCAGCAGCGAAGGACTAGCGGGGGGGACAATAGCCAAAAACATTCAGTACTTC

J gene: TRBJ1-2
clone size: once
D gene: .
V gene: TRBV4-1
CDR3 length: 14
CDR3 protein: CASSSSGGNYGYTF
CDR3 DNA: TGCGCCAGCAGCTCGTCCGGGGGGAACTATGGCTACACCTTC

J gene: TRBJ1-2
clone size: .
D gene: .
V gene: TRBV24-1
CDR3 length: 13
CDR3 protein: CATSTNQGSGYTF
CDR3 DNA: TGTGCCACCAGTACTAACCAGGGGAGCGGCTACACCTTC

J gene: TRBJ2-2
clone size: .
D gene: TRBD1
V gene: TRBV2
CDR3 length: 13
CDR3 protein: CASGQGFTGELFF
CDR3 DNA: TGTGCCAGCGGACAGGGGTTCACCGGGGAGCTGTTTTTT

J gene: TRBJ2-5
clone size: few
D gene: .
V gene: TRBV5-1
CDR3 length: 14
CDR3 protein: CASSLFTGKETQYF
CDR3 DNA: TGCGCCAGCAGCTTGTTTACAGGGAAAGAGACCCAGTACTTC

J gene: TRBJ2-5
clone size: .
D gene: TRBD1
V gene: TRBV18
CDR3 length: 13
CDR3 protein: CASSPTGGETQYF
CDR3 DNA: TGTGCCAGCTCACCAACAGGGGGGGAGACCCAGTACTTC

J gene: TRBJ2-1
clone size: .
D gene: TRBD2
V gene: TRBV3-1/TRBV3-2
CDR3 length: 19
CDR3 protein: CARLFSGTLAGGLYNEQFF
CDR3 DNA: TGTGCCAGACTTTTTTCGGGCACGTTAGCGGGGGGGCTATACAATGAGCAGTTCTTC

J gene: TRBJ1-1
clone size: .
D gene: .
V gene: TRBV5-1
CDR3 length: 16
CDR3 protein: CASSSVVGVWGHEAFF
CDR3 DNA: TGCGCCAGCAGCTCAGTGGTGGGGGTCTGGGGACATGAAGCTTTCTTT

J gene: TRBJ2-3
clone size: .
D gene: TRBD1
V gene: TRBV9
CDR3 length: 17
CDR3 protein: CASSPRVPGQGIDTQYF
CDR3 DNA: TGTGCCAGCAGCCCCCGAGTGCCGGGACAGGGAATAGATACGCAGTATTTT

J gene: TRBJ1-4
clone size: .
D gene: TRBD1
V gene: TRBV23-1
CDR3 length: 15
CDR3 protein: CASSQQTGVREKLFF
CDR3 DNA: TGCGCCAGCAGTCAACAGACAGGGGTGAGGGAAAAACTGTTTTTT

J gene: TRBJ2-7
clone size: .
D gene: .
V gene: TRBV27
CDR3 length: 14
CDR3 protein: CASTANGPLYEQYF
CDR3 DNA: TGTGCCAGCACCGCTAATGGGCCTTTATACGAGCAGTACTTC

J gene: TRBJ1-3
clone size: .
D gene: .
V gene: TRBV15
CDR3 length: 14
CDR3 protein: CATSRAVAGNTIYF
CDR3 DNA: TGTGCCACCAGCAGGGCGGTGGCTGGAAACACCATATATTTT

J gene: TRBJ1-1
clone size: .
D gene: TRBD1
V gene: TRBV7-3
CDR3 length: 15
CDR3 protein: CASSVGDRVNTEAFF
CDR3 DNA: TGTGCCAGCAGCGTAGGGGACAGGGTGAACACTGAAGCTTTCTTT

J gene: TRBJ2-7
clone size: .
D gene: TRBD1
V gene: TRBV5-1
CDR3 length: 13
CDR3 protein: CASSWDRSYEQYF
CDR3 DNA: TGCGCCAGCAGCTGGGACAGGAGTTACGAGCAGTACTTC

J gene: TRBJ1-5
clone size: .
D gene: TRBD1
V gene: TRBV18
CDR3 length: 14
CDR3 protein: CASSPGGTGQPQHF
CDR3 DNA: TGTGCCAGCTCACCCGGGGGGACAGGTCAGCCCCAGCATTTT

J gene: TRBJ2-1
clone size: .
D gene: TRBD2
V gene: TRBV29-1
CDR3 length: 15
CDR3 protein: CSVAAETSGGNEQFF
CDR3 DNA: TGCAGCGTTGCTGCGGAGACTAGCGGGGGAAATGAGCAGTTCTTC

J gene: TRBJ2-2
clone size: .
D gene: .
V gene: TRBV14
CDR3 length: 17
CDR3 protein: CASSQMWQRRDTGELFF
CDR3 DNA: TGTGCCAGCAGCCAAATGTGGCAGCGGAGGGACACCGGGGAGCTGTTTTTT

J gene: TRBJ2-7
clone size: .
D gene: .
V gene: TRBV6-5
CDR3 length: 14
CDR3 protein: CASSYSGGQAEQYF
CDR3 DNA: TGTGCCAGCAGTTACTCTGGTGGGCAAGCCGAGCAGTACTTC

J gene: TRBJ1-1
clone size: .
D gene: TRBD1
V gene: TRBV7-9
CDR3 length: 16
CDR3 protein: CASSFPRGTLTPEAFF
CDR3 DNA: TGTGCCAGCAGCTTCCCCAGGGGGACCTTAACCCCTGAAGCTTTCTTT

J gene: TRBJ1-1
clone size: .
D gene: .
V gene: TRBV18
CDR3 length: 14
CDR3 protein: CASSPVGGHTEAFF
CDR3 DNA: TGTGCCAGCTCACCGGTTGGGGGCCACACTGAAGCTTTCTTT

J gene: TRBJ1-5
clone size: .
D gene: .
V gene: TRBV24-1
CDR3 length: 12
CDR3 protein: CATSDTAGPQHF
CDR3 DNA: TGTGCCACCAGTGACACCGCGGGACCCCAGCATTTT

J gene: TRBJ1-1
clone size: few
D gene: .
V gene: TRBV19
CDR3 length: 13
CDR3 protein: CASSIGEDTEAFF
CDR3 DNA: TGTGCCAGTAGTATCGGTGAGGACACTGAAGCTTTCTTT

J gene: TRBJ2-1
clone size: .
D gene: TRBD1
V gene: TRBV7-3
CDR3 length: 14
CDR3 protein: CASSRGQGLHEQFF
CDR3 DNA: TGTGCCAGCAGCAGAGGACAGGGCTTACATGAGCAGTTCTTC

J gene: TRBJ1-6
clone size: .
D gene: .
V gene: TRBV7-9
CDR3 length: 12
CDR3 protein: CASRGANSPLHF
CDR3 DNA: TGTGCCAGCCGGGGGGCAAATTCACCCCTCCACTTT

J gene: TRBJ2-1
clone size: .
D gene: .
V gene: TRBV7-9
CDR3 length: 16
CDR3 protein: CASSLAWTPSTDEQFF
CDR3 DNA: TGTGCCAGCAGCTTAGCTTGGACACCTAGTACAGATGAGCAGTTCTTC